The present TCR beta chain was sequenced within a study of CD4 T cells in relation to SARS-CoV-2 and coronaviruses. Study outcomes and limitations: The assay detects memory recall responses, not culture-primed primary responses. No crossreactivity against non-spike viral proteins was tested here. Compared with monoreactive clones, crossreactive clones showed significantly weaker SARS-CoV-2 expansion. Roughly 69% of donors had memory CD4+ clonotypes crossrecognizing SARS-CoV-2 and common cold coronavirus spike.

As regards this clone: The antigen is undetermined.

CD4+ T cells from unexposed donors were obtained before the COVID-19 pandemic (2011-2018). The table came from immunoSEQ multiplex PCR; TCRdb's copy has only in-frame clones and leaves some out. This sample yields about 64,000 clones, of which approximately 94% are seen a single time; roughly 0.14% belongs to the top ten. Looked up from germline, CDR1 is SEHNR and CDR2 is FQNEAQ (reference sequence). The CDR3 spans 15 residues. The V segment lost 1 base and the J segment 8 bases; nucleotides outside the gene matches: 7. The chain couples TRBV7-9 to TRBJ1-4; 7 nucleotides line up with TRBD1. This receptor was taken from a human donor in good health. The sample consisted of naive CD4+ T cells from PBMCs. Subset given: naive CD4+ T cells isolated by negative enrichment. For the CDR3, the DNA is TGTGCCAGCAGCTTAGAACAGGGGCTAGGAGAAAAACTGTTTTTT. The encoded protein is CASSLEQGLGEKLFF.